These 2 T cell receptor beta chains share one sample of origin, sequenced in a study of blood T cell repertoires in COVID-19. Assay: immunoSEQ multiplex PCR; the TCRdb copy retains only in-frame clones and omits some. The sample lists about 250,000 clones, 88% seen once, with 1.3% to 1.5% in the top ten. The sample was peripheral blood. These receptor sequences come from a man at least 80 years old with acute or convalescent COVID-19.

This sequence joins TRBV19 and TRBJ1-5; D not certain. The germline gives CDR1 LNHDA, CDR2 SQIVND (reference sequence). Trimming pared 7 bases from V and 1 base from J, leaving 11 bases between. This CDR3 has 14 amino acids. CDR3 sequence (DNA): TGTGCCAGTATCGGGATGAGAAGCAATCAGCCCCAGCATTTT. Amino acid sequence: CASIGMRSNQPQHF.

This chain uses TRBV9 with TRBJ2-7; D perhaps matches TRBD2 (6 bases). Germline CDR1 is SGDLS and CDR2 is YYNGEE. V was trimmed by 4 bases and J by 3 bases, leaving 14 bases between them. The length of the CDR3 is 14 residues. CDR3: CASSPRDWGYEQYF. The DNA of the CDR3 is TGTGCCAGCAGCCCAAGGGACTGGGGCTACGAGCAGTACTTC.